The 27 T cell receptor beta chains in this list originate from one sample, sequenced in a study of blood T cell repertoires in COVID-19. The assay was immunoSEQ multiplex PCR, and TCRdb's table has in-frame clones only and misses some. The table includes 300,000 to 400,000 clones, roughly 86% detected once. The specimen was peripheral blood. These TCRs come from a woman aged 60-75 years with COVID-19, enrolled during active disease.

CDR3: CASSFSSANYGYTF. In nucleotides, the CDR3 is TGTGCCAGCAGCTTTTCATCGGCTAACTATGGCTACACCTTC. The rearrangement uses TRBV5-6 and TRBJ1-2, with D uncertain. Trimming removed 2 bases at V and 0 bases at J, with 8 bases between. The CDR3 runs to 14 residues. Germline CDR1 reads SGHDT; CDR2 reads YYEEEE.

This sequence joins TRBV2 and TRBJ2-7, with TRBD1 identical over 7 bases. The V gene end was trimmed by 4 bases and the J gene end by 1 base; junction bases not matched to a gene: 7. The CDR3 covers 15 residues. The V gene's germline CDR1 is SNHLY and CDR2 FYNNEI. The CDR3 loop is CASSGPGGLSYEQYF. The CDR3 DNA reads as TGTGCCAGCAGTGGGCCAGGGGGTCTGTCCTACGAGCAGTACTTC.

This sequence joins TRBV4-1 and TRBJ2-2, with 8 bases lining up with TRBD2. Germline CDR1 reads MGHRA; CDR2 reads YSYEKL. The junction had 4 bases not matched to a gene; V was cut back by 2 bases and J by 2 bases. The CDR3 extends over 16 amino acids. CDR3: CASSQPSGGNTGELFF. For the CDR3, the DNA is TGCGCCAGCAGCCAACCAAGCGGGGGAAACACCGGGGAGCTGTTTTTT.

Notes on this clone: The sample carries other DNA sequences with the same CDR3. V usage is TRBV6-5 and J usage is TRBJ2-3; tentatively, D is TRBD2 (5 bases). Germline V gene sequence: CDR1 MNHEY, CDR2 SVGAGI. The CDR3 is 14 residues long. V gave up 2 bases and J gave up 3 bases, with 9 bases separating them. Here the CDR3 reads CASSYSTGTDTQYF. The CDR3 coding sequence is TGTGCCAGCAGTTACAGCACGGGGACAGATACGCAGTATTTT.

This chain connects TRBV5-1 to TRBJ1-4, with TRBD1 identical over 9 bases. This CDR3 is 16 amino acids long. Looked up from germline, CDR1 is SGHRS and CDR2 is YFSETQ. The trim removed 2 bases at V and 7 bases at J, leaving 9 bases unmatched. The CDR3 spells CASSFHTGGDVEKLFF. CDR3 in DNA: TGCGCCAGCAGCTTTCATACAGGGGGCGACGTTGAAAAACTGTTTTTT.

This clone has only one observation. This CDR3 is CASRRGTYTGELFF. The CDR3 bases are TGTGCCAGCCGCAGGGGGACCTACACCGGGGAGCTGTTTTTT. This chain joins TRBV6-5 and TRBJ2-2, with TRBD1 identical over 7 bases. CDR3 length: 14 amino acids. Germline V gene lookup returns CDR1 MNHEY and CDR2 SVGAGI. V shed 8 bases, J shed 3 bases, and the junction held 6 bases outside the gene matches.

The rearrangement links TRBV7-9 to TRBJ1-3, with D tentatively TRBD1 (5 bases). The V gene's germline CDR1 is SEHNR and CDR2 FQNEAQ (reference sequence). Trimming took off 2 bases at V and 2 bases at J, with 7 bases between the two ends. CDR3 length: 14 residues. CDR3 sequence reads: CASSLTTAGNTIYF. The CDR3 DNA follows: TGTGCCAGCAGCTTAACGACAGCTGGAAACACCATATATTTT.

This clone has only one observation. This CDR3 reads CASCPSLGLPYEQYF. The CDR3 DNA reads TGTGCCAGCTGCCCTTCTTTGGGGCTGCCCTACGAGCAGTACTTC. The J gene is TRBJ2-7, the V gene TRBV7-8; TRBD1 is a possible D gene (5 bases). V was clipped by 8 bases and J by 2 bases, with 19 bases between them. In germline, CDR1 is SGHVS, CDR2 FQNEAQ. The CDR3 extends over 15 amino acids. Full variable domain (missing parts from reference TRBV7-8 and TRBJ2-7): GAGVSQSPRYKVAKRGQDVALRCDPISGHVSLFWYQQALGQGPEFLTYFQNEAQLDKSGLPSDRFFAERPEGSVSTLKIQRTQQEDSAVYLCASCPSLGLPYEQYFGPGTRLTVT.

The V and J genes are TRBV7-9 and TRBJ1-1, with D unresolved. Trimming took 1 base from V and 8 from J, leaving 11 bases between them. This CDR3 region has 13 residues. Germline V CDR1 and CDR2: SEHNR, FQNEAQ (reference sequence). CDR3 sequence (DNA): TGTGCCAGCAGCTTAGAGGGAGGAAGAGAAGCTTTCTTT. Its protein is CASSLEGGREAFF.

The chain carries TRBV7-8 and TRBJ2-2; D may be TRBD2 (6 bases). CDR3 length equals 13 residues. V was pared by 5 bases and J by 5 bases, with 9 bases between. The V gene's germline CDR1 is SGHVS and CDR2 FQNEAQ. The CDR3 reads CASSRGLTGELFF. The DNA of the CDR3 is TGTGCCAGCAGCCGGGGACTGACCGGGGAGCTGTTTTTT.

The rearrangement links TRBV19 to TRBJ1-2; D possibly corresponds to TRBD1 (6 bases). This CDR3 region has 15 residues. Germline assignment: CDR1 LNHDA and CDR2 SQIVND (reference sequence). V was trimmed by 5 bases and J by 0 bases, leaving 13 bases between them. The DNA for the CDR3 is TGTGCCAGTAGTCTTCCAGGGGCTACTAACTATGGCTACACCTTC. It encodes CASSLPGATNYGYTF.

The chain joins TRBV3-1 (or the pseudogene TRBV3-2) to TRBJ1-2; TRBD1 matches 10 bases. With 3 bases clipped from V and 10 bases from J, the junction kept 5 bases outside the gene matches. The CDR3 runs to 13 residues. Per germline, CDR1 LGHDT and CDR2 YNNKEL (reference sequence). CDR3 residues: CASSQGDRGTYTF. The CDR3 nucleotides read TGTGCCAGCAGCCAGGGGGACAGGGGTACCTACACCTTC.

The gene calls are TRBV18 and TRBJ2-7; tentative D call: TRBD1 (5 bases). The V end was cut by 0 bases, the J end by 4 bases, with 16 bases between. The CDR3 extends over 16 amino acids. In germline, CDR1 is KGHSH, CDR2 LQKENI. CDR3 sequence: CASSPPGGRVIYEQYF. DNA of the CDR3: TGTGCCAGCTCACCACCCGGTGGCAGGGTAATATACGAGCAGTACTTC.

V is TRBV28 and J is TRBJ2-3; a possible D gene is TRBD2 (5 bases). This CDR3 spans 14 amino acids. The V gene lost 5 bases and the J gene lost 7 bases, with 16 bases spanning the gap. Germline V gives CDR1 MDHEN, CDR2 SYDVKM. The CDR3 DNA reads TGTGCCAGCAGTCGCCACCGCTGGGAGAATACGCAGTATTTT. This translates into CASSRHRWENTQYF.

The rearrangement links TRBV30 to TRBJ2-1; TRBD1 matches at 8 bases. The V and J ends lost 3 bases and 9 bases, in that order; junction bases with no gene match: 4. CDR3 size: 12 residues. Germline assignment: CDR1 GTSNPN and CDR2 SVGIG (reference sequence). This CDR3 reads CAWSSGGSEQFF. The CDR3 nucleotides are TGTGCCTGGAGCTCAGGGGGCAGTGAGCAGTTCTTC.

The V and J genes are TRBV19 and TRBJ1-2; the D gene is possibly TRBD1 (6 bases). Germline CDR1 is LNHDA and CDR2 is SQIVND (reference sequence). V was pared by 1 base and J by 0 bases, with 6 bases between. The CDR3 covers 14 residues. CDR3 sequence: CASSIAGANYGYTF. Written as DNA, the CDR3 is TGTGCCAGTAGTATAGCAGGGGCTAACTATGGCTACACCTTC.

The chain couples TRBV24-1 to TRBJ2-7; tentative D call: TRBD1 (5 bases). Trimming cost V 4 bases and J 3 bases, with 21 bases left between them. There are 17 residues in the CDR3. CDR1 KGHDR and CDR2 SFDVKD come from the germline V gene. The CDR3 DNA follows: TGTGCCACCAGTGAACGCGCGACAGCCTCGGGCGGCTACGAGCAGTACTTC. Translated, it gives CATSERATASGGYEQYF.

The CDR3: CASSPQQGAEAFF. The CDR3 coding sequence is TGTGCCAGCTCACCACAACAGGGCGCTGAAGCTTTCTTT. The genes are TRBV18 and TRBJ1-1; maybe TRBD1 (6 bases). V lost 1 base and J lost 6, with 9 bases in between. CDR1 and CDR2 from the germline V gene are KGHSH and LQKENI. The CDR3 totals 13 residues.

This clone was seen only once. The chain joins TRBV2 to TRBJ2-3, with 7 nucleotides matching TRBD1. With V trimmed by 7 bases and J by 2 bases, 6 bases remained unmatched. Germline V CDR1 and CDR2: SNHLY, FYNNEI. The CDR3 is 14 amino acids. CDR3 in DNA: TGTGCCAGCAAGGTAGAGGGGGCCACAGATACGCAGTATTTT. Translation: CASKVEGATDTQYF.

The rearrangement uses TRBV6-2 or TRBV6-3 and TRBJ1-1, with D perhaps matching TRBD1 (6 bases). Germline V gene lookup returns CDR1 MNHEY and CDR2 SVGEGT. There are 14 residues in the CDR3. V lost 4 bases to trimming and J lost 3 bases, with 12 bases between them. CDR3 loop: CASSSNRVDTEAFF. CDR3 in DNA: TGTGCCAGCAGTTCAAACAGGGTGGACACTGAAGCTTTCTTT.

The chain uses TRBV18 and TRBJ2-7, with D perhaps matching TRBD1 (6 bases). V lost 3 bases and J 0 bases, leaving 9 bases between the germline ends. The CDR3 extends over 14 amino acids. The germline V gene has CDR1 KGHSH and CDR2 LQKENI. In DNA form, the CDR3 reads TGTGCCAGCTCACCTGGACAGAACTCCTACGAGCAGTACTTC. This gives the protein CASSPGQNSYEQYF.

V is TRBV5-1 and J is TRBJ2-3; D might be TRBD1 (5 bases). CDR3 length: 14 amino acids. Trimming removed 2 bases from V and 4 bases from J, with 11 bases in between. The germline V gene has CDR1 SGHRS and CDR2 YFSETQ. CDR3 amino acids: CASSLQKGADTQYF. The CDR3, as DNA: TGCGCCAGCAGCTTACAGAAAGGGGCAGATACGCAGTATTTT.

J is TRBJ1-5 and V is TRBV18, with D tentatively TRBD1 (5 bases). Trimming removed 3 bases at V and 2 bases at J, with 11 bases between. From germline, CDR1 is KGHSH and CDR2 LQKENI. This CDR3 region has 15 residues. CDR3 residues: CASSPAGRGNQPQHF. As DNA, the CDR3 is TGTGCCAGCTCACCGGCGGGACGAGGCAATCAGCCCCAGCATTTT.

The J gene is TRBJ2-1, the V gene TRBV5-5; TRBD1 might be the D (5 bases). CDR1 is SGHKS and CDR2 is YYEKEE in the germline V gene (reference sequence). The ends were cut back, 4 bases at V and 7 bases at J, with 15 bases in the middle. The CDR3 contains 14 residues. CDR3 bases: TGTGCCAGCAGCGGGGCATGGGTAAGGAATGAGCAGTTCTTC. Protein: CASSGAWVRNEQFF.

The chain joins TRBV7-9 to TRBJ1-2; 7 nucleotides agree with TRBD1. CDR3 size: 14 residues. In germline, CDR1 is SEHNR, CDR2 FQNEAQ (reference sequence). Germline trimming cut 5 bases from V and 2 bases from J; bases unmatched to any gene: 5. The CDR3 coding sequence is TGTGCCAGCAGCGCAAAGACAGGGAACTATGGCTACACCTTC. Translation: CASSAKTGNYGYTF.

V and J are TRBV7-9 and TRBJ1-6; tentative D call: TRBD1 (5 bases). Germline V CDR1 and CDR2: SEHNR, FQNEAQ (reference sequence). CDR3 length equals 13 residues. With 6 bases removed from V and 12 bases from J, the gap between germline ends came to 15 bases. Here the CDR3 reads CASSKGPGQPLHF. CDR3 in DNA: TGTGCCAGCAGTAAGGGCCCTGGACAACCCCTCCACTTT.

This clone was counted only a few times. The J gene is TRBJ1-4, the V gene TRBV21-1; the table's D gene call, TRBD1, was not cross checked with the DNA. TRBV21-1 is given as a pseudogene. This CDR3 is 14 amino acids long. The CDR3 sequence is CASTPDRGREKLFF. CDR3 sequence (DNA): TGTGCCAGCACCCCGGACAGGGGGCGGGAAAAACTGTTTTTT.